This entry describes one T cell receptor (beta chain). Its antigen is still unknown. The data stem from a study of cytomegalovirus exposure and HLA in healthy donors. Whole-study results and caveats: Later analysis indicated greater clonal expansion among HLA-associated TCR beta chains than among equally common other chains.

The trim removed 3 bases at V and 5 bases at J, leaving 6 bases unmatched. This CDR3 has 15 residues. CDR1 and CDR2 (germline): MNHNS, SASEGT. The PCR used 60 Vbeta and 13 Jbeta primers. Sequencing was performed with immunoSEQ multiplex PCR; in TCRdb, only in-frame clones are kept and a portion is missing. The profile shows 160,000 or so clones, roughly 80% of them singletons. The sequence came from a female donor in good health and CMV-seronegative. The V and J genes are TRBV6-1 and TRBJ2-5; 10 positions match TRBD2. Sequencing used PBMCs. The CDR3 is CASSEASGRGETQYF. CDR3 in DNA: TGTGCCAGCAGTGAGGCTAGCGGGAGAGGTGAGACCCAGTACTTC.